What follows are 9 T cell receptor beta chains derived from one specimen sequenced in a study of T cell changes during pregnancy in multiple sclerosis. Profiled with immunoSEQ multiplex PCR; TCRdb holds only in-frame clones, not every one. The data show 30,000 to 40,000 clones, about 94% seen once. Here the sequenced sample was CD4+ T cells from peripheral blood mononuclear cells, taken in the second trimester of pregnancy. These TCRs come from a female donor with multiple sclerosis, enrolled in a pregnancy study.

The chain joins TRBV11-2 to TRBJ1-2, with 8 bases lining up with TRBD1. The CDR3 covers 14 residues. Germline V gene sequence: CDR1 SGHAT, CDR2 FQNNGV. V lost 4 bases, J lost 5 bases, and 6 bases stayed unmatched. CDR3 residues: CASSSGGSSYGYTF. CDR3 in DNA: TGTGCCAGCAGCTCAGGGGGCAGTTCATATGGCTACACCTTC.

The chain uses TRBV2 and TRBJ2-7; 10 bases are a match to TRBD1. Germline CDR1 and CDR2: SNHLY and FYNNEI. This CDR3 is 14 amino acids long. The ends lost 0 bases at V and 6 bases at J; junction bases unmatched: 2. The CDR3 DNA follows: TGTGCCAGCAGTGAAGCGGGACAGGGGAGCGAGCAGTACTTC. Residues: CASSEAGQGSEQYF.

This chain joins TRBV28 and TRBJ2-7; D unresolved. Trimming removed 2 bases from V and 7 bases from J, with 6 bases in between. The germline CDR1 and CDR2 sequences are MDHEN and SYDVKM. This CDR3 spans 11 amino acids. The CDR3 region is CASSLKTEQYF. The CDR3 DNA sequence: TGTGCCAGCAGTTTAAAGACTGAGCAGTACTTC.

J is TRBJ1-1 and V is TRBV18, with D maybe TRBD1 (5 bases). Trimming cost V 4 bases and J 3 bases, with 9 bases left between them. Germline V CDR1 and CDR2: KGHSH, LQKENI. CDR3 length equals 13 residues. The CDR3 region is CASSQVGDTEAFF. CDR3 DNA sequence: TGTGCCAGCTCACAGGTAGGGGACACTGAAGCTTTCTTT.

The chain joins TRBV9 to TRBJ1-1; D not resolved. The CDR3 sequence is 15 residues long. CDR1 and CDR2 (germline): SGDLS, YYNGEE. The V and J ends lost 0 bases and 8 bases respectively, with 17 bases between them. The CDR3 nucleotides are TGTGCCAGCAGCGTAGGAGCCGGAGGTTGGGGAGAAGCTTTCTTT. It specifies CASSVGAGGWGEAFF. The whole variable domain, remainder taken from reference TRBV9 and TRBJ1-1, is DSGVTQTPKHLITATGQRVTLRCSPRSGDLSVYWYQQSLDQGLQFLIQYYNGEERAKGNILERFSAQQFPDLHSELNLSSLELGDSALYFCASSVGAGGWGEAFFGQGTRLTVV.

The gene calls are TRBV7-2 and TRBJ1-5; TRBD1 matches 8 bases. The ends lost 6 bases at V and 4 bases at J; junction bases unmatched: 8. Germline CDR1 SGHTA, CDR2 FQGNSA. The CDR3 covers 15 residues. CDR3 DNA: TGTGCCAGCAGATTTCGACAGGGGTCTAATCAGCCCCAGCATTTT. Translating it yields CASRFRQGSNQPQHF.

This clone is deemed medium-sized. This CDR3 reads CASSVAGGSGYEQYF. In DNA form, the CDR3 reads TGTGCCAGCAGCGTAGCTGGTGGGAGTGGCTACGAGCAGTACTTC. The chain is built from TRBV9 and TRBJ2-7; TRBD2 is a possible D gene (5 bases). Germline V CDR1 and CDR2: SGDLS, YYNGEE. The CDR3 loop spans 15 amino acids. Trimming removed 0 bases at V and 3 bases at J, with 13 bases between.

The chain couples TRBV30 to TRBJ1-4; D is perhaps TRBD1 (5 bases). V was clipped by 1 base and J by 10 bases, with 10 bases between them. The CDR3 sequence is 12 residues long. Germline CDR1 is GTSNPN and CDR2 is SVGIG (reference sequence). The CDR3 DNA follows: TGTGCCTGGAGTGGAGCGGGGGGAAAACTGTTTTTT. This codes for CAWSGAGGKLFF.

The chain combines TRBV18 with TRBJ2-7; 8 nucleotides agree with TRBD1. Germline V gene data show CDR1 as KGHSH and CDR2 as LQKENI. This CDR3 is 16 amino acids long. The trim removed 4 bases at V and 3 bases at J, leaving 11 bases unmatched. The CDR3 reads CASSRTLTGAVYEQYF. For the CDR3, the DNA is TGTGCCAGCTCACGAACCCTGACAGGGGCAGTCTACGAGCAGTACTTC.